The rows below give T cell receptor beta chains drawn from one sample of a study of blood T cells in healthy people across ages. In TCRdb, the 5' RACE reads were re-called with MiXCR into one record per CDR3 protein. The data show hundreds of thousands of distinct CDR3 sequences, roughly 50% seen once. The specimen sequenced was blood. The receptors originated from a woman aged 55 to 70 in good health. Each CDR3 is given with its conserved first and last residue. A D gene is named only where the DNA matches it firmly. Part of the rows lack a size; the others show once, few, many or a class for expanded clones.

TRBJ2-5 | - | - | TRBV28 | TGTGCCAGCAGTTGGTTAAGGGGGAAGACCGAACGGGAGACCCAGTACTTC | CASSWLRGKTERETQYF
TRBJ2-5 | - | - | TRBV6-2/TRBV6-3 | TGTGCCAGCCTAGAAAGCGAACAAGAGACCCAGTACTTC | CASLESEQETQYF
TRBJ2-7 | TRBD1 | - | TRBV20-1 | TGCAGTGCTCTTTCGACAGGGGGGACGGACGAGCAGTACTTC | CSALSTGGTDEQYF
TRBJ1-5 | - | - | TRBV12-3/TRBV12-4 | TGTGCCAGCAGCCTAGGGGGTCCTCGCCCGCATTTT | CASSLGGPRPHF
TRBJ1-5 | - | - | TRBV7-2 | TGTGCCAGCAGCTTAGAGGCCAGGGGAAATCAGCCCCAGCATTTT | CASSLEARGNQPQHF
TRBJ2-7 | TRBD2 | - | TRBV18 | TGTGCCAGCTCACCAACTAGCGGGGATAACGAGCAGTACTTC | CASSPTSGDNEQYF
TRBJ1-5 | - | few | TRBV10-3 | TGTGCCATCAGCGACCAGGGAATTGACAATCAGCCCCAGCATTTT | CAISDQGIDNQPQHF
TRBJ2-1 | TRBD1 | many | TRBV16 | TGTGCCAGCAGCCGTACTGGGGGCACAGGGGGCTACTACAATGAGCAGTTCTTC | CASSRTGGTGGYYNEQFF
TRBJ1-1 | - | - | TRBV4-3 | TGCGCCAGCAGCCAAGATTGGGGGGCGGACACTGAAGCTTTCTTT | CASSQDWGADTEAFF
TRBJ2-5 | TRBD2 | - | TRBV20-1 | TGCAGTGCTAGCAGGCTAGCGGGAGGTGATCGAGAGACCCAGTACTTC | CSASRLAGGDRETQYF
TRBJ2-1 | TRBD2 | - | TRBV15 | TGTGCCACCAGCGGGGAGGGCCGTTACAATGAGCAGTTCTTC | CATSGEGRYNEQFF
TRBJ2-7 | TRBD2 | many | TRBV7-2 | TGTGCCAGCAGCTTAGGGCGGGGGGTTTACGAGCAGTACTTC | CASSLGRGVYEQYF
TRBJ2-3 | - | - | TRBV7-2 | TGTGCCAGCAGCTTAGGGCAGGTCGGAGATGCGCAGTATTTT | CASSLGQVGDAQYF
TRBJ2-7 | TRBD2 | few | TRBV20-1 | TGCAGTGCTAGTATGTCGCTAGCGGGAGAGGAAAAGTACTTC | CSASMSLAGEEKYF
TRBJ2-3 | TRBD2 | - | TRBV12-3/TRBV12-4 | TGTGCCAGCAGTTTTGGGCGGGAGTCAGATACGCAGTATTTT | CASSFGRESDTQYF
TRBJ1-1 | - | - | TRBV30 | TGTGCCCGGGTCGAGTCCGAGAACACTGAAGCTTTCTTT | CARVESENTEAFF
TRBJ1-5 | - | - | TRBV20-1 | TGCAGTGCTAGTGGAAGGAATCAGCCCCAGCATTTT | CSASGRNQPQHF
TRBJ2-3 | - | few | TRBV21-1 | TGTGCCAGCAGCAAAAACCTAAGGCAGTATTTT | CASSKNLRQYF
TRBJ2-1 | - | - | TRBV4-2 | TGTGCCAGCAGCCAAGGGAGCGGGTCAAACTGCAATGAGCAGTTCTTC | CASSQGSGSNCNEQFF
TRBJ2-1 | TRBD2 | - | TRBV10-3 | TGTGCCATCAGTGAGCGGGGACTAGCGGGAGGTAATGAGCAGTTCTTC | CAISERGLAGGNEQFF
TRBJ2-7 | - | - | TRBV5-1 | TGCGCCAGCAGCTGGGACGGAGGCTCCTACGAGCAGTACTTC | CASSWDGGSYEQYF
TRBJ2-5 | - | few | TRBV27 | TGTGCCAGCAGTTTAGCAGAGGGAGAGACCCAGTACTTC | CASSLAEGETQYF
TRBJ1-2 | TRBD1 | few | TRBV6-5 | TGTGCCAGCCAGGGGGACTATGGCTACACCTTC | CASQGDYGYTF
TRBJ1-2 | - | few | TRBV11-2 | TGTGCCAGCAGCTTAGTTGAGCTAGGCTATGGCTACACCTTC | CASSLVELGYGYTF
TRBJ2-5 | - | - | TRBV29-1 | TGCAGCGCTACTATACAAGAGACCCAGTACTTC | CSATIQETQYF
TRBJ2-7 | - | few | TRBV12-3/TRBV12-4 | TGTGCCAGCAGTGTTTCCGAATCCTACGAGCAGTACTTC | CASSVSESYEQYF
TRBJ2-4 | - | few | TRBV6-2/TRBV6-3 | TGTGCCAGCAGTTACTCTCCCCGTGAGCCAACCAAAAACATTCAGTACTTC | CASSYSPREPTKNIQYF
TRBJ2-5 | TRBD2 | few | TRBV5-1 | TGCGCCAGCAGCCTCCGGACTAGCGGGAGGGGAGAGACCCAGTACTTC | CASSLRTSGRGETQYF
TRBJ1-2 | - | - | TRBV7-8 | TGTGCCAGCAGCCGAGGGAGGCGGTCCTATGGCTACACCTTC | CASSRGRRSYGYTF
TRBJ2-7 | - | - | TRBV30 | TGTGCCTGGAGGATCATAAATCCCAATTCCTACGAGCAGTACTTC | CAWRIINPNSYEQYF
TRBJ2-5 | - | few | TRBV7-2 | TGTGCCAGCAGCTTAGGGCTATATCAAGAGACCCAGTACTTC | CASSLGLYQETQYF
TRBJ1-1 | - | few | TRBV4-2 | TGTGCCAGCAGCCACCGGGGGCCGGGGCGCACTGAAGCTTTCTTT | CASSHRGPGRTEAFF
TRBJ2-5 | TRBD2 | few | TRBV7-3 | TGTGCCAGCAGCTTAATGGCGGGAGGTTGGGAGACCCAGTACTTC | CASSLMAGGWETQYF
TRBJ2-7 | TRBD1 | - | TRBV20-1 | TGCAGTGCCACGCCCGACAGGGACGAGCAGTACTTC | CSATPDRDEQYF
TRBJ2-6 | - | - | TRBV2 | TGTGCCAGCAATCCCCGACTAATATCTGGGGCCAACGTCCTGACTTTC | CASNPRLISGANVLTF
TRBJ2-1 | TRBD1 | - | TRBV20-1 | TGCAGTGCTTCATACAGGGGGCTTGAGCAGTTCTTC | CSASYRGLEQFF
TRBJ1-2 | - | - | TRBV7-2 | TGTGCCAGCAGCTTAGACGGGGCACTGGATGGCTACACCTTC | CASSLDGALDGYTF
TRBJ2-7 | TRBD1 | - | TRBV14 | TGTGCCAGCAGCCTAGGACAGGGGAGCGCCTACGAGCAGTACTTC | CASSLGQGSAYEQYF
TRBJ2-5 | - | few | TRBV2 | TGTGCCAGCAGTGACGGGACCGGGACCGAAGAGACCCAGTACTTC | CASSDGTGTEETQYF
TRBJ1-2 | - | - | TRBV6-1 | TGTGCCAGCAGCGATGGGACCGCCGTCCTGGGGGGCTACACCTTC | CASSDGTAVLGGYTF
TRBJ2-3 | TRBD2 | - | TRBV9 | TGTGCCAGCAGCGAACGCGGGAGTTTCCCAGATACGCAGTATTTT | CASSERGSFPDTQYF
TRBJ2-7 | TRBD1 | - | TRBV14 | TGTGCCAGCAGCCACTACCGGGACAGGGGGTCTGGCGAGCAGTACTTC | CASSHYRDRGSGEQYF
TRBJ1-5 | - | - | TRBV20-1 | TGCAGTGCGGGCGACAGAAATAGCAATCAGCCCCAGCATTTT | CSAGDRNSNQPQHF
TRBJ2-1 | - | once | TRBV5-1 | TGCGCCAGCAGCTTGGAAAGGGTACCCAATGAGCAGTTCTTC | CASSLERVPNEQFF
TRBJ2-1 | - | - | TRBV7-2 | TGTGCCAGCAGCGTTCTACGGGCCGATGAGCAGTTCTTC | CASSVLRADEQFF
TRBJ2-5 | TRBD2 | - | TRBV3-1 | TGTGCCAGCAGCCAAGGGGGGACTAAGCAAGCACAAGAGACCCAGTACTTC | CASSQGGTKQAQETQYF
TRBJ2-2 | TRBD2 | - | TRBV11-1 | TGTGCCAGCAGCCCCCGCCTAGCGGGAGCCTCCGGGGAGCTGTTTTTT | CASSPRLAGASGELFF
TRBJ2-5 | - | - | TRBV20-1 | TGCAGTGCTAGAGTCCTCGGGGAGCAGTACTTC | CSARVLGEQYF
TRBJ1-6 | - | - | TRBV18 | TGTGCCAGCTCACCGCAGACAGCAGATAATTCACCCCTCCACTTT | CASSPQTADNSPLHF
TRBJ2-1 | TRBD2 | - | TRBV29-1 | TGCAGCGTTGAGCTCCAAGCGGGAGGCTTCATAAATGAGCAGTTCTTC | CSVELQAGGFINEQFF
TRBJ2-2 | TRBD2 | - | TRBV7-7 | TGTGCCAGCAGCCCACAGCCGGGACTAGCGGGAGTTGGGACCGGGGAGCTGTTTTTT | CASSPQPGLAGVGTGELFF
TRBJ2-7 | - | many | TRBV6-2/TRBV6-3 | TGTGCCAGCAGTTTACCCGTATCCTACGAGCAGTACTTC | CASSLPVSYEQYF
TRBJ1-1 | TRBD1 | - | TRBV18 | TGTGCCAGCTCACCACAGGGGGCGGCTGAAGCTTTCTTT | CASSPQGAAEAFF
TRBJ2-5 | TRBD2 | - | TRBV7-2 | TGTGCCAGCAGCGGCCGGGAGGGCCGAGAGACCCAGTACTTC | CASSGREGRETQYF
TRBJ2-5 | - | - | TRBV9 | TGTGCCAGTAGCCGATGGGCTGCTCCCCAAGAGACCCGGTACTTC | CASSRWAAPQETRYF